Below, 10 T cell receptor beta chains from the same sample are listed, as sequenced in a study of spatial heterogeneity in lung cancer. MiXCR, run by TCRdb on the 5' RACE reads, gives a single entry per CDR3 protein. The sample contains 8,000 or so distinct CDR3 sequences, almost 9.5% of which appear only once. The time point is: sample taken at primary tumor resection. Antigens for these TCRs are unknown. Findings and caveats of the study: It was found that expanded intratumoral alpha and beta TCR counts tracked tumor mutation counts.

The sequenced sample was lung tumor tissue, obtained at surgery. Receptors originate from a male donor with early-stage non-small cell lung cancer.

The chain combines TRBV20-1 with TRBJ2-5; D is possibly TRBD1 (6 bases). CDR3 length: 14 amino acids. In germline, CDR1 is DFQATT, CDR2 SNEGSKA (reference sequence). V was cut by 3 bases and J by 4 bases, with 15 bases left in between. DNA for the CDR3: TGCAGTGCTAGTTCCGACAGGCCTCGAGAGACCCAGTACTTC. This gives the protein CSASSDRPRETQYF.

This clonotype counts as medium-sized (0.01 to 0.1%). The CDR3 sequence is CASSPGPANTEAFF. Here the CDR3 DNA reads TGTGCCAGCTCCCCCGGGCCAGCGAACACTGAAGCTTTCTTT. This chain connects TRBV18 to TRBJ1-1; D is uncertain. The length of the CDR3 is 14 residues. V was trimmed by 6 bases and J by 1 base, leaving 12 bases between them. Germline V gene data show CDR1 as KGHSH and CDR2 as LQKENI.

This clonotype was seen more than once but under ten times. The chain employs TRBV7-8 and TRBJ1-1, with TRBD1 matching over 7 bases. After removal of 5 bases from V and 4 bases from J, the junction contained 7 bases not matched to a gene. CDR1 and CDR2 from the germline V gene are SGHVS and FQNEAQ. This CDR3 spans 14 amino acids. The CDR3 loop reads CASSPTGEATEAFF. CDR3 coding DNA: TGTGCCAGCAGCCCTACAGGGGAGGCCACTGAAGCTTTCTTT. The full variable domain, with the rest looked up from reference TRBV7-8 and TRBJ1-1, is GAGVSQSPRYKVAKRGQDVALRCDPISGHVSLFWYQQALGQGPEFLTYFQNEAQLDKSGLPSDRFFAERPEGSVSTLKIQRTQQEDSAVYLCASSPTGEATEAFFGQGTRLTVV.

This clonotype showed up many times. This chain links TRBV12-3 or TRBV12-4 with TRBJ2-4; 7 nucleotides match TRBD1. The length of the CDR3 is 14 residues. Losses at the gene ends were 5 bases for V and 6 bases for J; bases not matched to a gene: 7. CDR3 nucleotides: TGTGCCAGCAGTCTACAGGGGTTGGGAAACATTCAGTACTTC. Its protein is CASSLQGLGNIQYF.

This clonotype came up many times. The chain joins TRBV7-9 to TRBJ2-1; 15 bases map to TRBD2. The CDR3 runs 18 residues. Per germline, CDR1 SEHNR and CDR2 FQNEAQ (reference sequence). The junction had 13 bases not matched to a gene; V was cut back by 5 bases and J by 8 bases. CDR3 in amino acids: CASSPGTSGRPEWDEQFF. The CDR3 bases are TGTGCCAGCAGCCCAGGGACTAGCGGGAGGCCGGAGTGGGATGAGCAGTTCTTC.

This clonotype was found once. This CDR3 reads CASSLEGYNIQYF. The CDR3, as DNA: TGTGCCAGCAGCTTAGAGGGGTACAACATTCAGTACTTC. The chain is built from TRBV7-8 and TRBJ2-4; D is possibly TRBD1 (5 bases). Looked up from germline, CDR1 is SGHVS and CDR2 is FQNEAQ. V dropped 1 base and J dropped 7 bases, with 8 bases sitting between them. CDR3 length: 13 residues.

This clonotype was detected many times. The chain carries TRBV19 and TRBJ2-1; 14 bases line up with TRBD2. The trim removed 5 bases at V and 7 bases at J, leaving 16 bases unmatched. The CDR3 contains 19 residues. Germline loops: CDR1 LNHDA, CDR2 SQIVND (reference sequence). CDR3 in amino acids: CASSDPTGSGLAGGNEQFF. The CDR3 DNA sequence: TGTGCCAGTAGTGATCCGACAGGTTCCGGACTAGCGGGGGGTAATGAGCAGTTCTTC. Drawing the rest from reference TRBV19 and TRBJ2-1, the complete variable domain is DGGITQSPKYLFRKEGQNVTLSCEQNLNHDAMYWYRQDPGQGLRLIYYSQIVNDFQKGDIAEGYSVSREKKESFPLTVTSAQKNPTAFYLCASSDPTGSGLAGGNEQFFGPGTRLTVL.

This clonotype was counted only a few times. This chain's CDR3 is CSARRTGTPLSEQYF. DNA of the CDR3: TGCAGCGCAAGGAGAACCGGGACTCCGTTGAGCGAGCAGTACTTC. This chain connects TRBV29-1 to TRBJ2-7; D might be TRBD2 (6 bases). CDR1 is SQVTM, CDR2 ANQGSEA, per germline. This CDR3 is 15 amino acids long. Deletions cut 7 bases from V and 6 bases from J, with 25 bases between.

Here the CDR3 reads CASSLTAYNEQFF. CDR3 coding DNA: TGTGCCAGCAGCTTGACAGCTTACAATGAGCAGTTCTTC. V and J are TRBV5-6 and TRBJ2-1; D is uncertain. Germline values: CDR1 SGHDT, CDR2 YYEEEE. The CDR3 has 13 residues. Trimming stripped 1 base from V and 4 bases from J, with 6 bases between.

By share of the sample, this clonotype is medium-sized (0.01 to 0.1%). CDR3 bases: TGTGCCAGCAGCTTAGGACAGGGAGAGCTTAATGAAAAACTGTTTTTT. The encoded protein is CASSLGQGELNEKLFF. V is TRBV7-9 and J is TRBJ1-4, with 7 bases that match TRBD1. Unmatched junction bases numbered 6, after V lost 1 base and J lost 4 bases. The germline CDR1 and CDR2 sequences are SEHNR and FQNEAQ (reference sequence). The CDR3 has 16 residues.